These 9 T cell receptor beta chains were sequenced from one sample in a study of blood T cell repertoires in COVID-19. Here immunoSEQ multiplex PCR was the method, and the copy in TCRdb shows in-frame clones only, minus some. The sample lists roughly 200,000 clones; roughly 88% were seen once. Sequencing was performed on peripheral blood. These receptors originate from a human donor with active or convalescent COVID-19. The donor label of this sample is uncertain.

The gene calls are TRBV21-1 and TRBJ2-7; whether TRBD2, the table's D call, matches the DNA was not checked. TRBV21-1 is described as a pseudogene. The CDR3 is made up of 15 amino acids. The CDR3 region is CASASTGIRVCEQYF. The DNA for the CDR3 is TGTGCCAGCGCTTCAACCGGGATCCGTGTGTGCGAGCAGTACTTC.

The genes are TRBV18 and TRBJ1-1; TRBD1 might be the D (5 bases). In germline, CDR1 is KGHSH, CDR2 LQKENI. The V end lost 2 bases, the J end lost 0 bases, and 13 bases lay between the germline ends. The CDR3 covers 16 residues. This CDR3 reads CASSPIRGGLNTEAFF. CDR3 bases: TGTGCCAGCTCACCAATAAGGGGCGGTTTGAACACTGAAGCTTTCTTT. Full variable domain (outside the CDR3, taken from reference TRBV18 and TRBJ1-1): NAGVMQNPRHLVRRRGQEARLRCSPMKGHSHVYWYRQLPEEGLKFMVYLQKENIIDESGMPKERFSAEFPKEGPSILRIQQVVRGDSAAYFCASSPIRGGLNTEAFFGQGTRLTVV.

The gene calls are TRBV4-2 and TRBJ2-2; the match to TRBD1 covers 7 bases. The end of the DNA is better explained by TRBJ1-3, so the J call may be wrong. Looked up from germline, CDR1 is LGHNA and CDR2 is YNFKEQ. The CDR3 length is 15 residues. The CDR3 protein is CASSQSRTGENTIYF. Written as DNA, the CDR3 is TGTGCCAGCAGCCAGTCCCGAACAGGGGAAAACACCATATATTTT.

CDR3 loop: CASTIDRATDTQYF. Written as DNA, the CDR3 is TGTGCCAGTACAATTGACAGGGCCACAGATACGCAGTATTTT. The V call is TRBV19, the J call TRBJ2-3, with TRBD1 matching over 7 bases. Germline V gives CDR1 LNHDA, CDR2 SQIVND (reference sequence). The ends lost 7 bases at V and 2 bases at J; junction bases unmatched: 6. The CDR3 covers 14 residues.

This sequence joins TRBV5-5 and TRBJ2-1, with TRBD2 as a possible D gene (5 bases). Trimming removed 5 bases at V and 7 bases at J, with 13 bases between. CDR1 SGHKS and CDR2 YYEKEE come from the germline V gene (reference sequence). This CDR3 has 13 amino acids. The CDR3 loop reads CASRVAPPNEQFF. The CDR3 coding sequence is TGTGCCAGCAGGGTAGCGCCCCCTAATGAGCAGTTCTTC.

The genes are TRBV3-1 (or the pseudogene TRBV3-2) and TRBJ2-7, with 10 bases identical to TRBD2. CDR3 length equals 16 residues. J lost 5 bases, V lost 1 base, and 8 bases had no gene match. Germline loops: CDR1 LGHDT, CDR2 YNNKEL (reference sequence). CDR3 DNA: TGTGCCAGCAGCCAAGGGACAAGACTAGCGGGCAACGAGCAGTACTTC. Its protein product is CASSQGTRLAGNEQYF.

CDR3 in amino acids: CASSGNGRRDEQYF. The DNA for the CDR3 is TGTGCCAGCAGTGGAAACGGTCGGAGGGACGAGCAGTACTTC. V usage is TRBV25-1 and J usage is TRBJ2-7; D is possibly TRBD2 (6 bases). Looked up from germline, CDR1 is MGHDK and CDR2 is SYGVNS. This CDR3 has 14 residues. V was clipped by 4 bases and J by 5 bases, with 15 bases between them.

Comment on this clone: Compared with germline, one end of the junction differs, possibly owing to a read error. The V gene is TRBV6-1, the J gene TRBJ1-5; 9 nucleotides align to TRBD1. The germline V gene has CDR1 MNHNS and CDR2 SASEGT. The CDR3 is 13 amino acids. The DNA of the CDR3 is TGTGCCAGCAGTGAATCCGGAGGGACAGGGAGAAATTTT. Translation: CASSESGGTGRNF.

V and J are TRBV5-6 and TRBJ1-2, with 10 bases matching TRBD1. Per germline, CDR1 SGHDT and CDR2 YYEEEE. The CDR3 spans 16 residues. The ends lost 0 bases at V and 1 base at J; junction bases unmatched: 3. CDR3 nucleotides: TGTGCCAGCAGCTTGGTGGGACAGGGGCTTAACTATGGCTACACCTTC. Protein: CASSLVGQGLNYGYTF.